This T cell receptor (beta chain) was captured in a study of CD4 T cells in relation to SARS-CoV-2 and coronaviruses. Looking at the study overall: The negative reference was HIV-1 Nef peptide pool or peptide-free culture.

CD4+ T cells from unexposed donors were obtained before the COVID-19 pandemic (2011-2018). The cells were cultured for around ten days before CD4+ T cells were isolated. Testing used SARS-CoV-2 S/N and four cold-coronavirus spikes on unexposed-donor CD4+ T cells, cells permitting. This CDR3 region has 16 residues. Looked up from germline, CDR1 is MGHRA and CDR2 is YSYEKL. With 2 bases clipped from V and 0 bases from J, the junction kept 6 bases outside the gene matches. Assay: immunoSEQ multiplex PCR; the TCRdb copy retains only in-frame clones and omits some. The profile shows almost 30,000 clones, around 80% of them singletons. About this clone itself: Its antigen is still unknown.

This TCR came from a human donor in good health. The V gene is TRBV4-1, the J gene TRBJ2-7; TRBD1 agrees at 8 bases. Specimen: CD4+ T cells from PBMCs, cultured in vitro. The CDR3 loop is CASSQSGQGLSYEQYF. Written as DNA, the CDR3 is TGCGCCAGCAGCCAATCCGGACAGGGTCTCTCCTACGAGCAGTACTTC.